This T cell receptor beta chain was recorded in a study of blood T cell repertoires in COVID-19. Across the study: In each case, the material was cDNA or gDNA derived from T cells, B-cell-depleted T cells, or PBMCs.

Deletions cut 1 base from V and 5 bases from J, with 17 bases between. Germline V gene data show CDR1 as LGHNA and CDR2 as YNFKEQ. The CDR3 is 16 residues long. Authors' analysis steps: Reference gene primers were amplified, and this amplification served to estimate nucleated cell counts. TCRdb's table, derived via immunoSEQ multiplex PCR, lists solely in-frame clones and lacks some. The D gene and trimming were derived from the DNA, and the V and J assignments and clone size from that table. The repertoire holds approximately 38,000 clones, over 80% seen once, with more than 20% in the top ten. The rearrangement links TRBV4-2 to TRBJ2-5, with D possibly being TRBD2 (5 bases). The clonotype was recovered from a man between 50 and 59 years old with active or convalescent COVID-19. Source material: peripheral blood. Written as DNA, the CDR3 is TGTGCCAGCAGCCAAGCCGGGAACAATGTAAGGGAGACCCAGTACTTC. This codes for CASSQAGNNVRETQYF.